What follows are 14 T cell receptor beta chains derived from one specimen sequenced in a study of spatial heterogeneity in lung cancer. Time point described: sample taken at primary tumor resection. TCRdb used MiXCR to reprocess the 5' RACE reads, holding one entry per CDR3 protein. The table has approximately 10,000 distinct CDR3 sequences, 5.2% seen once. No cognate antigen is known for these TCRs. Study results and caveats: Tumor mutation count correlated with how many alpha and beta TCRs expanded intratumorally.

Material: lung tumor tissue, obtained at surgery. The receptors were sampled from a male donor with early-stage non-small cell lung cancer.

This clonotype was detected ten times or more. In a library made to pick up alpha chains, this beta chain is a stray read with a size that means little. The CDR3: CASQGVYGYTF. In DNA form, the CDR3 reads TGTGCCAGCCAAGGCGTCTATGGCTACACCTTC. The chain recombines TRBV25-1 with TRBJ1-2; D is uncertain. Trimming removed 8 bases from V and 4 bases from J, with 8 bases in between. The CDR3 spans 11 residues. Germline-derived CDR1 and CDR2 are MGHDK and SYGVNS.

This clonotype came up many times. This beta chain is a stray read from a library made for alpha chains; its abundance is not meaningful. The chain combines TRBV19 with TRBJ1-4; D is uncertain. This CDR3 has 15 residues. V lost 7 bases to trimming and J lost 5 bases, with 17 bases between them. CDR1 LNHDA and CDR2 SQIVND come from the germline V gene (reference sequence). CDR3: CASKSTPRKNEKLFF. CDR3 nucleotides: TGTGCCAGTAAGAGTACGCCGAGGAAGAATGAAAAACTGTTTTTT.

This clonotype was counted at least ten times. Since the library was made to target alpha chains, this beta chain is a stray read and its abundance is not meaningful. J is TRBJ1-5 and V is TRBV6-1, with TRBD1 identical over 8 bases. Germline CDR1 reads MNHNS; CDR2 reads SASEGT. The ends lost 3 bases at V and 5 bases at J; junction bases unmatched: 9. This CDR3 is 16 amino acids long. CDR3 region: CASSEQGALRDQPQHF. CDR3 nucleotide sequence: TGTGCCAGCAGTGAGCAGGGGGCACTCAGGGATCAGCCCCAGCATTTT.

This clonotype is classed as medium-sized. This beta chain was picked up by a library intended for alpha chains and is off target, so its count carries little meaning. The rearrangement uses TRBV5-1 and TRBJ2-3, with 7 bases lining up with TRBD2. Germline CDR1 and CDR2: SGHRS and YFSETQ. The CDR3 consists of 17 residues. After removal of 1 base from V and 1 base from J, the junction contained 9 bases not matched to a gene. CDR3 amino acids: CASSLLGLPSGTDTQYF. In DNA form, the CDR3 reads TGCGCCAGCAGCTTGTTGGGACTACCCTCGGGCACAGATACGCAGTATTTT. The full variable domain, with the rest looked up from reference TRBV5-1 and TRBJ2-3, is KAGVTQTPRYLIKTRGQQVTLSCSPISGHRSVSWYQQTPGQGLQFLFEYFSETQRNKGNFPGRFSGRQFSNSRSEMNVSTLELGDSALYLCASSLLGLPSGTDTQYFGPGTRLTVL.

This clonotype was seen repeatedly, ten times or more. With the library built for alpha chains, this beta chain is off target and its frequency is not meaningful. The V gene is TRBV28, the J gene TRBJ1-4, with D perhaps matching TRBD1 (6 bases). This CDR3 spans 13 amino acids. V lost 6 bases to trimming and J lost 4 bases, with 9 bases between them. The germline CDR1 and CDR2 sequences are MDHEN and SYDVKM. In DNA, the CDR3 is TGTGCCAGCAGGGGAGGGGGTAATGAAAAACTGTTTTTT. Translated: CASRGGGNEKLFF.

Relative to its sample, this clonotype is medium-sized. Being off target in a library aimed at alpha chains, this beta chain has a size of little meaning. The CDR3 reads CSASSGQREKLFF. For the CDR3, the DNA is TGCAGTGCTAGTTCCGGACAGCGAGAAAAACTGTTTTTT. The rearrangement links TRBV20-1 to TRBJ1-4; D perhaps matches TRBD1 (6 bases). The CDR3 has 13 residues. Trimming pared 3 bases from V and 8 bases from J, leaving 13 bases between. Per germline, CDR1 DFQATT and CDR2 SNEGSKA (reference sequence).

This clonotype has ten or more counts. Little can be read into the size of this beta chain, an off-target read in a library designed for alpha chains. This chain uses TRBV7-6 with TRBJ1-6; 10 nucleotides line up with TRBD1. Germline V gene data show CDR1 as SGHVS and CDR2 as FNYEAQ. Trimming removed 5 bases from V and 5 bases from J; junction bases left unmatched: 12. The CDR3 sequence is 18 residues long. The CDR3 bases are TGTGCCAGCAGCCCCACGGGACAGGGGAATTTTAATAATTCACCCCTCCACTTT. It codes for CASSPTGQGNFNNSPLHF.

This clonotype was counted at least ten times. In a library made to pick up alpha chains, this beta chain is a stray read with a size that means little. The J gene is TRBJ2-1, the V gene TRBV28; D assignment may be TRBD1 or TRBD2 (5 bases each). V shed 3 bases and J shed 7 bases, with 16 bases lying between them. Germline CDR1 is MDHEN and CDR2 is SYDVKM. The CDR3 runs 15 residues. As DNA, the CDR3 is TGTGCCAGCAGTTTCCCCGGGACCTACGGGAATGAGCAGTTCTTC. It yields the protein CASSFPGTYGNEQFF.

This clonotype is deemed medium-sized. Because the library targeted alpha chains, this beta chain is an off-target read whose size means little. This sequence joins TRBV27 and TRBJ1-6; D is possibly TRBD1 (5 bases). This CDR3 contains 14 residues. Trimming took off 6 bases at V and 1 base at J, with 7 bases between the two ends. Per germline, CDR1 MNHEY and CDR2 SMNVEV (reference sequence). CDR3 DNA sequence: TGTGCCAGCAGGACAGCGTCCTATAATTCACCCCTCCACTTT. Its translation is CASRTASYNSPLHF.

This clonotype was seen at least ten times. Since it is a stray read in a library aimed at alpha chains, this beta chain has a size that is not meaningful. The rearrangement joins TRBV11-3 to TRBJ1-5, with a tentative D call TRBD1 (5 bases). The germline V gene has CDR1 SGHNT and CDR2 YENEEA. Deletions cut 5 bases from V and 7 bases from J, with 15 bases between. CDR3 length: 14 residues. This chain's CDR3 is CASSPCWGFQPQHF. The CDR3, as DNA: TGTGCCAGCAGCCCCTGTTGGGGCTTCCAGCCCCAGCATTTT.

The sample holds many counts of this clonotype. Being off target in a library aimed at alpha chains, this beta chain has a size of little meaning. The chain carries TRBV6-2 or TRBV6-3 and TRBJ2-4; TRBD2 might be the D (5 bases). Trimming stripped 10 bases from V and 3 bases from J, with 10 bases between. The CDR3 runs 12 residues. The V gene's germline CDR1 is MNHEY and CDR2 SVGEGT. The CDR3 is CATTRDKNIQYF. Here the CDR3 DNA reads TGTGCCACCACCCGGGACAAAAACATTCAGTACTTC.

By its share, this clonotype is medium-sized. Within a library made for alpha chains, this beta chain is off target, and its count is uninformative. The chain couples TRBV5-1 to TRBJ1-1, with no clear D. The germline V gene encodes CDR1 SGHRS and CDR2 YFSETQ. The CDR3 contains 14 residues. With 1 base removed from V and 2 bases from J, the gap between germline ends came to 9 bases. CDR3 in DNA: TGCGCCAGCAGCTTGAATCTGAGAAACACTGAAGCTTTCTTT. Protein product: CASSLNLRNTEAFF.

On this clonotype: This may come from a read error, since a much larger clone is one base off. Found in a library prepared for alpha chains, this beta chain is an off-target read, and its abundance has little meaning. V usage is TRBV11-3 and J usage is TRBJ2-5, with 8 bases aligning to TRBD1. This CDR3 comprises 14 residues. Germline V lookup: CDR1 SGHNT, CDR2 YENEEA. Unmatched junction bases numbered 4, after V lost 3 bases and J lost 4 bases. The CDR3 DNA is TGTGCCAGCAGCTTGAGACAGGGGCTAGAGACCCAGTACTTC. It is translated as CASSLRQGLETQYF.

The table lists this clonotype with many counts. Found in a library prepared for alpha chains, this beta chain is an off-target read, and its abundance has little meaning. This chain links TRBV6-5 with TRBJ2-1, with 8 bases that match TRBD2. This CDR3 has 16 residues. The trim removed 2 bases at V and 4 bases at J, leaving 7 bases unmatched. Germline values: CDR1 MNHEY, CDR2 SVGAGI. CDR3 nucleotides: TGTGCCAGCAGTTACAAATTCAGCGGGAGTTACAATGAGCAGTTCTTC. This encodes CASSYKFSGSYNEQFF.